These 4 T cell receptor beta chains were all obtained from the same sample, sequenced in a study of TIL therapy for anti-PD-1-resistant metastatic lung cancer. The immunoSEQ assay was v3. Some clones are missing from TCRdb's copy, which holds only in-frame ones; the method was immunoSEQ multiplex PCR. The table has more than 25,000 clones, approximately 77% seen once. Time point defined: pre-treatment sample, taken before nivolumab and TIL therapy. Tumor tissue came from excised metastases, mostly pleural nodules or supraclavicular lymph nodes. Source: tumor tissue, taken at baseline. The receptors were gathered from a person aged 30 to 80 with non-small cell lung cancer.

This clone was seen more than once but under ten times. V and J are TRBV30 and TRBJ1-3; D possibly corresponds to TRBD1 (6 bases). V shed 4 bases and J shed 4 bases, with 17 bases lying between them. This CDR3 is built from 15 residues. Germline V gene sequence: CDR1 GTSNPN, CDR2 SVGIG (reference sequence). The CDR3 reads CAWTLGGDLGNTIYF. The CDR3 DNA is TGTGCCTGGACCTTAGGGGGGGATTTAGGAAACACCATATATTTT. Together with reference TRBV30 and TRBJ1-3, the CDR3 gives the full variable domain: SQTIHQWPATLVQPVGSPLSLECTVEGTSNPNLYWYRQAAGRGLQLLFYSVGIGQISSEVPQNLSASRPQDRQFILSSKKLLLSDSGFYLCAWTLGGDLGNTIYFGEGSWLTVV.

The chain employs TRBV7-8 and TRBJ2-1; 8 bases are a match to TRBD2. J gave up 4 bases and V 4 bases, and 6 bases lay outside the gene matches. Germline lookup yields CDR1 SGHVS and CDR2 FQNEAQ. This CDR3 has 15 residues. CDR3 sequence (DNA): TGTGCCAGCAGCTCAAGCGGGGGAGGGTACAATGAGCAGTTCTTC. This encodes CASSSSGGGYNEQFF.

V and J are TRBV7-8 and TRBJ2-7; no firm D call. The germline gives CDR1 SGHVS, CDR2 FQNEAQ. The CDR3 covers 13 residues. Trimming cost V 2 bases and J 0 bases, with 5 bases left between them. CDR3 amino acids: CASSLPVSYEQYF. For the CDR3, the DNA is TGTGCCAGCAGCTTACCGGTCTCCTACGAGCAGTACTTC.

CDR3 DNA: TGTGCCAGCAGCGCGCAGGGACAACCGAACACTGAAGCTTTCTTT. The encoded protein is CASSAQGQPNTEAFF. The chain couples TRBV11-3 to TRBJ1-1; D possibly corresponds to TRBD1 (6 bases). Trimming took off 5 bases at V and 1 base at J, with 14 bases between the two ends. The germline V gene has CDR1 SGHNT and CDR2 YENEEA. CDR3 length: 15 residues.